Presented here are 9 T cell receptor beta chains from one specimen sequenced in a study of blood T cells in healthy people across ages. The authors ran a second PCR of about 6 to 12 cycles using a sample-barcoded 5' primer and a J-beta primer mix. TCRdb analysed the 5' RACE reads with MiXCR anew, one entry per CDR3 protein. The sample lists nearly 800,000 distinct CDR3 sequences, around 25% seen once, with 3% to 4% in the top ten. Separately, the same data were catalogued under a study of T cells of mothers and their children.

The source material was blood. The receptors stem from a boy under 18 in good health.

The V and J genes are TRBV18 and TRBJ2-5, with a tentative D call TRBD2 (6 bases). There are 14 residues in the CDR3. Trimming cost V 3 bases and J 5 bases, with 13 bases left between them. Germline assignment: CDR1 KGHSH and CDR2 LQKENI. CDR3 sequence (DNA): TGTGCCAGCTCACCGCGACTAGATCAGGAGACCCAGTACTTC. Protein product: CASSPRLDQETQYF.

To note about this clonotype: At one end the junction does not follow the germline gene, possibly because of a read error. This chain links TRBV7-2 with TRBJ2-3; 8 positions match TRBD2. This CDR3 has 12 residues. CDR1 and CDR2 (germline): SGHTA, FQGNSA. In DNA form, the CDR3 reads TGTGCCAGCAGCATAGCGGGGGATACGCAGTATTTT. It specifies CASSIAGDTQYF.

This clonotype was recorded many times. The chain is built from TRBV5-1 and TRBJ2-1, with TRBD2 matching over 13 bases. Trimming at V came to 5 bases and at J to 4 bases, leaving 3 bases not matched to a gene. Germline V gene lookup returns CDR1 SGHRS and CDR2 YFSETQ. The CDR3 has 15 amino acids. Here the CDR3 DNA reads TGCGCCAGCAGGCCGGGACTAGCGGGGTACAATGAGCAGTTCTTC. Protein: CASRPGLAGYNEQFF.

This clonotype was seen more than once but under ten times. V gene TRBV28 combines with J gene TRBJ1-1; no definite D call. This CDR3 contains 12 residues. The germline V gene encodes CDR1 MDHEN and CDR2 SYDVKM. Trimming pared 3 bases from V and 8 bases from J, leaving 10 bases between. For the CDR3, the DNA is TGTGCCAGCAGTTTGAGGTCCAGGGAAGCTTTCTTT. It is translated as CASSLRSREAFF.

This clonotype showed up just a few times. The chain is built from TRBV29-1 and TRBJ1-1; the D gene is possibly TRBD1 (6 bases). Germline assignment: CDR1 SQVTM and CDR2 ANQGSEA. CDR3 length equals 14 residues. V was trimmed by 2 bases and J by 3 bases, leaving 13 bases between them. The CDR3 DNA follows: TGCAGCGTTGAATACGGACAGCGTTACACTGAAGCTTTCTTT. It is translated as CSVEYGQRYTEAFF.

The CDR3 spells CASSAGSTMGQFF. As DNA, the CDR3 is TGTGCCAGCAGTGCCGGGTCAACGATGGGGCAGTTCTTC. The chain uses TRBV27 and TRBJ2-5; no clear D gene. The J call is doubtful: the DNA matches TRBJ2-1 better. The CDR3 has 13 amino acids. CDR1 and CDR2 (germline): MNHEY, SMNVEV (reference sequence).

This clonotype was counted a few times. The J gene is TRBJ2-5, the V gene TRBV7-9, with D tentatively TRBD1 (5 bases). V was trimmed by 2 bases and J by 0 bases, leaving 13 bases between them. CDR1 is SEHNR and CDR2 is FQNEAQ in the germline V gene (reference sequence). The CDR3 has 16 amino acids. CDR3 in amino acids: CASSLLDSPYQETQYF. The CDR3 DNA sequence: TGTGCCAGCAGCTTACTCGACAGTCCGTACCAAGAGACCCAGTACTTC.

This clonotype was counted only a few times. This sequence joins TRBV14 and TRBJ2-5; the D gene could be TRBD1 or TRBD2 (5 bases each). The J call is doubtful: the DNA matches TRBJ2-7 better. Germline values: CDR1 SGHDN, CDR2 FVKESK. CDR3 length equals 15 residues. CDR3 loop: CASSQEPGTAYEQYF. CDR3 coding DNA: TGTGCCAGCAGCCAAGAGCCCGGGACGGCTTACGAGCAGTACTTC.

The chain joins TRBV6-5 to TRBJ2-5; no definite D call. The germline CDR1 and CDR2 sequences are MNHEY and SVGAGI. The length of the CDR3 is 14 residues. Deletions cut 0 bases from V and 0 bases from J, with 5 bases between. CDR3 coding DNA: TGTGCCAGCAGTTACTCCCTACACCAAGAGACCCAGTACTTC. As protein: CASSYSLHQETQYF.